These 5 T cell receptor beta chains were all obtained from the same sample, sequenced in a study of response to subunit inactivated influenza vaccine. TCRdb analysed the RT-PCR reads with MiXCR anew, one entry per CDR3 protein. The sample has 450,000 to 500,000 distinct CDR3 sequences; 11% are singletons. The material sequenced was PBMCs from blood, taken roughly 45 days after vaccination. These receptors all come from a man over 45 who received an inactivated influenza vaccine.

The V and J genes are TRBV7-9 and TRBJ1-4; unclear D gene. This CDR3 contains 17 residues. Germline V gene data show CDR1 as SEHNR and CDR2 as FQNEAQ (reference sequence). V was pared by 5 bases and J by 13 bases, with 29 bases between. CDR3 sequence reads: CASSPLVRPDEDSRLFF. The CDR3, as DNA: TGTGCCAGCAGCCCGCTAGTACGGCCTGACGAGGATAGTCGACTGTTTTTT.

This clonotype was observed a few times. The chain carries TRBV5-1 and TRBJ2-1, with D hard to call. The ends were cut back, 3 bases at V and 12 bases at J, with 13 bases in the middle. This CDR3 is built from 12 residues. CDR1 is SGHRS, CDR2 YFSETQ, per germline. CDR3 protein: CASSSGTKGQFF. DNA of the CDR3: TGCGCCAGCAGCTCAGGAACAAAAGGGCAGTTCTTC.

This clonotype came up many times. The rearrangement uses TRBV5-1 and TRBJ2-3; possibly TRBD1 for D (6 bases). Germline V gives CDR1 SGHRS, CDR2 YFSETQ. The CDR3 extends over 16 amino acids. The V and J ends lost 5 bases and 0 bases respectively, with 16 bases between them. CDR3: CASRRYLGASTDTQYF. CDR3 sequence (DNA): TGCGCCAGCAGAAGATATTTGGGGGCTAGCACAGATACGCAGTATTTT.

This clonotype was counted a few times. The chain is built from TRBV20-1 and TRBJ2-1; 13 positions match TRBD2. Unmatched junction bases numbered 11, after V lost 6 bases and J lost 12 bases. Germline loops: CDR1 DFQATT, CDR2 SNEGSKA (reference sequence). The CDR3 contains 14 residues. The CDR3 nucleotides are TGCAGTGCCTACCACGGACTAGCGGGGGTCGGGCAGTTCTTC. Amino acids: CSAYHGLAGVGQFF.

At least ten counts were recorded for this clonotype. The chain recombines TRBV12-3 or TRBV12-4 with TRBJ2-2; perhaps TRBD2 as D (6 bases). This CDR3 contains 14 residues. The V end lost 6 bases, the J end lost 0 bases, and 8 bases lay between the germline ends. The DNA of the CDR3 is TGTGCCAGCAGCTGGACTACGAACACCGGGGAGCTGTTTTTT. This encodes CASSWTTNTGELFF.